This T cell receptor (beta chain) comes out of a study of shared clonotypes between healthy human individuals. On the study more broadly: The study drew on two women and a few men aged 18 to 49 as donors.

Points on this clone: No antigen is known for it.

Assay used: immunoSEQ multiplex PCR; TCRdb lists only in-frame clones, some missing. The table shows 600,000 to 750,000 clones, with about two thirds occurring only once. Germline loops: CDR1 SGHNT, CDR2 YYREEE (reference sequence). This CDR3 spans 15 amino acids. V lost 0 bases, J lost 3 bases, and 6 bases stayed unmatched. Overall study results and limits: There were few donors, and this limited the genetic and exposure-history diversity represented.

The genes are TRBV5-4 and TRBJ2-7, with 7 bases aligning to TRBD2. The sample taken for sequencing was memory CD4+ T cells sorted from blood. The subset is: CD45RA-negative fraction. The source is a woman under 40 in good health. In DNA, the CDR3 is TGTGCCAGCAGCTTGGCCGGCGGGAGAGACTACGAGCAGTACTTC. Its translation is CASSLAGGRDYEQYF.